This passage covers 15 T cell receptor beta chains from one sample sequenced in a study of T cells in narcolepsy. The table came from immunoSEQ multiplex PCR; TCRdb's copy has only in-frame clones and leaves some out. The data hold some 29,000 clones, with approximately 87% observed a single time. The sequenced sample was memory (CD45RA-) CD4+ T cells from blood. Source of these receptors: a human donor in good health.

CDR3 protein: CASRRTGEGYEQYF. Here the CDR3 DNA reads TGTGCCAGCAGGAGGACGGGGGAGGGCTACGAGCAGTACTTC. The J gene is TRBJ2-7, the V gene TRBV6-1, with TRBD2 matching 7 bases. Germline assignment: CDR1 MNHNS and CDR2 SASEGT. The CDR3 has 14 residues. V gave up 6 bases and J gave up 3 bases; unmatched junction bases: 8.

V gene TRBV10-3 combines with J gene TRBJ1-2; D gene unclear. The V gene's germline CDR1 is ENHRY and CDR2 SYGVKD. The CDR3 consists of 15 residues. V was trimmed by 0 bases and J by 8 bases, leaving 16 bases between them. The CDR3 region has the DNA TGTGCCATCAGTGAGTCGGCGGACCGGTTCTGGGGCTACACCTTC. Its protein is CAISESADRFWGYTF.

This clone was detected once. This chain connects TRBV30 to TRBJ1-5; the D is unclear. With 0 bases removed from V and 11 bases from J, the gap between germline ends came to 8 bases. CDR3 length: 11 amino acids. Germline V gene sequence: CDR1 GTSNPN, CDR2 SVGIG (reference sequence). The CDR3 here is CAWSVRASQHF. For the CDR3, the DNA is TGTGCCTGGAGTGTACGAGCCTCCCAGCATTTT. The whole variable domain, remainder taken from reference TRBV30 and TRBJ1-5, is SQTIHQWPATLVQPVGSPLSLECTVEGTSNPNLYWYRQAAGRGLQLLFYSVGIGQISSEVPQNLSASRPQDRQFILSSKKLLLSDSGFYLCAWSVRASQHFGDGTRLSIL.

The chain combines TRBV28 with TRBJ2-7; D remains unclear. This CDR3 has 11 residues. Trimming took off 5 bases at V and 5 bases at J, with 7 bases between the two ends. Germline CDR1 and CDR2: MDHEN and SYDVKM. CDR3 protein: CASSRADEQYF. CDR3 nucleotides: TGTGCCAGCAGTCGGGCTGACGAGCAGTACTTC.

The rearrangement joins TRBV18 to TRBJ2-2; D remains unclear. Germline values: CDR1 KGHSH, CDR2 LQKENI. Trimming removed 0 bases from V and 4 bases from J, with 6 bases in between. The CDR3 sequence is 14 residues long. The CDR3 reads CASSPPGSTGELFF. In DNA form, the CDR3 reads TGTGCCAGCTCACCACCAGGTAGCACCGGGGAGCTGTTTTTT.

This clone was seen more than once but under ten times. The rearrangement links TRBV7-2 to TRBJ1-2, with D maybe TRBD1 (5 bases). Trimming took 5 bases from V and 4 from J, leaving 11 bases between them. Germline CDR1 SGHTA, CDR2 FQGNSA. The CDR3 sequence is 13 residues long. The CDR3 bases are TGTGCCAGCAGCGGAGGGACGGGCTATGGCTACACCTTC. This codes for CASSGGTGYGYTF.

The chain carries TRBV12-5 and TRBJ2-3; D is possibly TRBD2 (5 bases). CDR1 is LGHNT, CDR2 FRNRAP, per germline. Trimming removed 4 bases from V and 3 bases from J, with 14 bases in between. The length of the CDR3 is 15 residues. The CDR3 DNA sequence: TGTGCTAGTGGTTCTTCTAGGGAGTGGACAGATACGCAGTATTTT. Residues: CASGSSREWTDTQYF.

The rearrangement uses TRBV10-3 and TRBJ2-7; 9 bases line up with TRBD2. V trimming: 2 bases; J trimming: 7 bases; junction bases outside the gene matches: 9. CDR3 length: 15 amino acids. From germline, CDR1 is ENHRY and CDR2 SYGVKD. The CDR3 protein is CAISEELAGRGEQYF. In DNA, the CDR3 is TGTGCCATCAGTGAGGAACTAGCGGGCCGGGGTGAGCAGTACTTC.

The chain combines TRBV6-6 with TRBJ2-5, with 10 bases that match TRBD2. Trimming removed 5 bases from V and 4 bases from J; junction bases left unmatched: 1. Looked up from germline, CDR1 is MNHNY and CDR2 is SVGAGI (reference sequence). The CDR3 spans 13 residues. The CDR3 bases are TGTGCCAGCAGTCCTAGCGGGGGAGAGACCCAGTACTTC. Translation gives CASSPSGGETQYF.

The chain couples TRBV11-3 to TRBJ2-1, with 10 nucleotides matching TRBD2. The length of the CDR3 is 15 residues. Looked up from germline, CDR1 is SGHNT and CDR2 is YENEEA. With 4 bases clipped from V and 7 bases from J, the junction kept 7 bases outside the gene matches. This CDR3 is CASSSSGRADNEQFF. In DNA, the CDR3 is TGTGCCAGCAGCTCGAGCGGGAGGGCCGATAATGAGCAGTTCTTC.

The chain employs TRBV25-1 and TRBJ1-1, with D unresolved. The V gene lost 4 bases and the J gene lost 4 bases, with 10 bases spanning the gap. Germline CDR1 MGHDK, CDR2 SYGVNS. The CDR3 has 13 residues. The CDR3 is CASSGVRITEAFF. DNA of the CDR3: TGTGCCAGCAGTGGGGTAAGAATCACTGAAGCTTTCTTT.

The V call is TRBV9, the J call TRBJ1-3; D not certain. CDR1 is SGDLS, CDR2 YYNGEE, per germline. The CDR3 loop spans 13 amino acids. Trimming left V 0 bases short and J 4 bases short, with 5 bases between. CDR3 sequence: CASSVGIGNTIYF. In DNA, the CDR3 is TGTGCCAGCAGCGTAGGCATAGGAAACACCATATATTTT.

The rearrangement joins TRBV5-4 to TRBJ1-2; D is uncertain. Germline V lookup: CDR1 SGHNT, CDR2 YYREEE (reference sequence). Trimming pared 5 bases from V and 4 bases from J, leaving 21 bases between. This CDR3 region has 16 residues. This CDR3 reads CASRSIIPGKTYGYTF. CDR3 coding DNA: TGTGCCAGCAGGAGCATCATACCAGGAAAGACCTATGGCTACACCTTC.

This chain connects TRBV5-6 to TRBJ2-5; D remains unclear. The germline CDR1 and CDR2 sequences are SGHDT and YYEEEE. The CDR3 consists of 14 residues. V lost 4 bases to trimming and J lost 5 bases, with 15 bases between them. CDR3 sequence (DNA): TGTGCCAGCAGCGTCGGACGAGTTTGGGAGACCCAGTACTTC. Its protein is CASSVGRVWETQYF. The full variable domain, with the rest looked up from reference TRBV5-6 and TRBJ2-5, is DAGVTQSPTHLIKTRGQQVTLRCSPKSGHDTVSWYQQALGQGPQFIFQYYEEEERQRGNFPDRFSGHQFPNYSSELNVNALLLGDSALYLCASSVGRVWETQYFGPGTRLLVL.

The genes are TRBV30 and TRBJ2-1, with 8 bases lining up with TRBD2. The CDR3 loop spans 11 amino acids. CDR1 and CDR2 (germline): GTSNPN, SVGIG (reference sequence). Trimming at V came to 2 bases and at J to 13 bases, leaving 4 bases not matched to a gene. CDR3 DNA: TGTGCCTGGAGTAGCGGGGGCTCCCAGTTCTTC. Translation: CAWSSGGSQFF.